These 21 T cell receptor beta chains share one sample of origin, sequenced in a study of OX40 agonist ivuxolimab in advanced cancers. Only in-frame clones appear in the TCRdb table, and some are missing; sequencing was by immunoSEQ multiplex PCR. The sample shows over 20,000 clones, 75% to 90% of them seen only once. Sequences were derived from CD4+ or CD8+ T cells sorted from blood, sampled in a trial of the OX40 agonist ivuxolimab. Source of these receptors: an adult with an advanced solid tumor such as melanoma, head and neck, liver or kidney cancer.

This clone is a singleton in its sample. The chain employs TRBV9 and TRBJ2-3, with 8 nucleotides matching TRBD1. Germline-derived CDR1 and CDR2 are SGDLS and YYNGEE. V trimming: 4 bases; J trimming: 1 base; junction bases outside the gene matches: 5. CDR3 length: 15 amino acids. The CDR3 region is CASSPTGVRTDTQYF. The CDR3 DNA reads as TGTGCCAGCAGCCCGACAGGGGTTCGCACAGATACGCAGTATTTT.

The chain uses TRBV5-5 and TRBJ2-7; 7 positions match TRBD2. Germline trimming cut 4 bases from V and 4 bases from J; bases unmatched to any gene: 5. The CDR3 length is 13 residues. CDR1 and CDR2 from the germline V gene are SGHKS and YYEKEE (reference sequence). CDR3 region: CASSRTSSYEQYF. The CDR3 DNA reads TGTGCCAGCAGCCGGACTAGTAGTTACGAGCAGTACTTC.

The chain joins TRBV2 to TRBJ2-7, with TRBD2 identical over 9 bases. CDR1 is SNHLY, CDR2 FYNNEI, per germline. This CDR3 has 15 amino acids. Trimming at V came to 7 bases and at J to 5 bases, leaving 12 bases not matched to a gene. This CDR3 reads CASTLAGYGTDEQYF. The CDR3 DNA reads as TGTGCCAGCACCCTAGCGGGATATGGTACCGACGAGCAGTACTTC.

On this clone itself: At one of its ends the junction is not consistent with the germline gene, which may arise from a read error. The chain links TRBV11-2 to TRBJ1-1, with 11 bases that match TRBD1. The CDR3 is 15 residues long. Germline V CDR1 and CDR2: SGHAT, FQNNGV. CDR3 sequence: CASSERTGGFTEAFF. CDR3 nucleotide sequence: TGCGCCAGCAGCGAAAGGACAGGGGGCTTCACTGAAGCTTTCTTT.

This clone is deemed large. V is TRBV4-1 and J is TRBJ1-3, with D perhaps matching TRBD1 (5 bases). V was clipped by 2 bases and J by 3 bases, with 14 bases between them. This CDR3 is built from 16 residues. Germline V lookup: CDR1 MGHRA, CDR2 YSYEKL. The CDR3 spells CASSQNVGENGNTIYF. The CDR3 region has the DNA TGCGCCAGCAGCCAAAATGTAGGGGAGAATGGAAACACCATATATTTT.

This chain connects TRBV28 to TRBJ2-7; 9 bases are shared with TRBD1. The CDR3 runs 15 residues. Germline CDR1 is MDHEN and CDR2 is SYDVKM. Trimming took 2 bases from V and 5 from J; bases not matched to a gene: 7. The DNA of the CDR3 is TGTGCCAGCAGTTTACTCCGGGACAGGGACCACGAGCAGTACTTC. Translation gives CASSLLRDRDHEQYF.

This clone was detected a few times. The chain carries TRBV4-3 and TRBJ2-7; 10 bases match TRBD2. With 5 bases clipped from V and 2 bases from J, the junction kept 6 bases outside the gene matches. The CDR3 covers 15 residues. Germline V gene sequence: CDR1 LGHNA, CDR2 YSLEER. The CDR3 DNA is TGCGCCAGCAGCAAAGGACTAGCGGAAGCCTACGAGCAGTACTTC. Translation gives CASSKGLAEAYEQYF.

The CDR3 is CASSRDWNTGELFF. CDR3 DNA: TGTGCCAGCAGTCGCGACTGGAACACCGGGGAGCTGTTTTTT. This chain joins TRBV14 and TRBJ2-2, with no clear D. With 6 bases removed from V and 1 base from J, the gap between germline ends came to 9 bases. From germline, CDR1 is SGHDN and CDR2 FVKESK. The CDR3 loop spans 14 amino acids. The full variable domain, with the rest looked up from reference TRBV14 and TRBJ2-2, is EAGVTQFPSHSVIEKGQTVTLRCDPISGHDNLYWYRRVMGKEIKFLLHFVKESKQDESGMPNNRFLAERTGGTYSTLKVQPAELEDSGVYFCASSRDWNTGELFFGEGSRLTVL.

The V gene is TRBV5-5, the J gene TRBJ1-1, with TRBD1 as a possible D gene (5 bases). The CDR3 has 13 residues. V was cut by 4 bases and J by 6 bases, with 13 bases left in between. The germline V gene has CDR1 SGHKS and CDR2 YYEKEE (reference sequence). The chain's CDR3 is CASSPGGGAEAFF. The CDR3 DNA reads as TGTGCCAGCAGCCCGGGTGGGGGGGCTGAAGCTTTCTTT.

The rearrangement joins TRBV29-1 to TRBJ2-2, with D tentatively TRBD2 (5 bases). This CDR3 contains 12 residues. V was trimmed by 5 bases and J by 5 bases, leaving 9 bases between them. Germline values: CDR1 SQVTM, CDR2 ANQGSEA. For the CDR3, the DNA is TGCAGCGTTACCGACTATACCGGGGAGCTGTTTTTT. Its translation: CSVTDYTGELFF.

The chain couples TRBV27 to TRBJ1-5; 8 bases agree with TRBD1. In germline, CDR1 is MNHEY, CDR2 SMNVEV (reference sequence). V gave up 6 bases and J gave up 2 bases; unmatched junction bases: 15. This CDR3 region has 18 residues. CDR3 sequence: CASSLASGGYRGNQPQHF. As DNA, the CDR3 is TGTGCCAGCAGCTTAGCCTCAGGGGGCTATAGGGGCAATCAGCCCCAGCATTTT.

The chain combines TRBV7-3 with TRBJ1-2; D gene uncertain. V was trimmed by 4 bases and J by 5 bases, leaving 11 bases between them. Per the germline V gene, CDR1 is SGHTA and CDR2 is FQGTGA. This CDR3 spans 13 amino acids. CDR3 DNA sequence: TGTGCCAGCAGCTACCGGACTGGATATGGCTACACCTTC. It specifies CASSYRTGYGYTF.

The V gene is TRBV6-6, the J gene TRBJ1-3; tentative D call: TRBD1 (5 bases). The CDR3 length is 14 residues. V was clipped by 7 bases and J by 0 bases, with 10 bases between them. Germline CDR1 MNHNY, CDR2 SVGAGI (reference sequence). CDR3 sequence: CASIEGFSGNTIYF. For the CDR3, the DNA is TGTGCCAGCATCGAGGGGTTCTCTGGAAACACCATATATTTT.

CDR3 nucleotides: TGCGCCAGCAGCCAGAGGACAGGGGAGGTGCTAGAGACCCAGTACTTC. This codes for CASSQRTGEVLETQYF. The chain uses TRBV4-3 and TRBJ2-5; 9 nucleotides agree with TRBD1. Germline loops: CDR1 LGHNA, CDR2 YSLEER. The CDR3 loop spans 16 amino acids. V was pared by 3 bases and J by 4 bases, with 9 bases of the junction left unmatched.

The chain combines TRBV6-5 with TRBJ2-2; D remains ambiguous. This CDR3 is 14 amino acids long. Germline values: CDR1 MNHEY, CDR2 SVGAGI. Deletions cut 3 bases from V and 5 bases from J, with 10 bases between. The CDR3 DNA follows: TGTGCCAGCAGTTATAACTTGGTGACCGGGGAGCTGTTTTTT. This sequence encodes CASSYNLVTGELFF.

The V and J genes are TRBV4-2 and TRBJ2-6; no clear D gene. V shed 0 bases and J shed 1 base, with 4 bases lying between them. CDR3 size: 15 residues. Germline-derived CDR1 and CDR2 are LGHNA and YNFKEQ. CDR3 in DNA: TGTGCCAGCAGCCAAGAAGGGTCTGGGGCCAACGTCCTGACTTTC. Amino acid sequence: CASSQEGSGANVLTF.

This clone was seen a single time. V usage is TRBV27 and J usage is TRBJ1-3, with 8 bases identical to TRBD1. Trimming at V came to 6 bases and at J to 11 bases, leaving 9 bases not matched to a gene. Germline CDR1 is MNHEY and CDR2 is SMNVEV (reference sequence). This CDR3 is 13 amino acids long. Here the CDR3 DNA reads TGTGCCAGCAGGCTTACAGGGGGTGGCGCCATATATTTT. It is translated as CASRLTGGGAIYF.

This sequence joins TRBV7-9 and TRBJ2-5; a possible D gene is TRBD2 (6 bases). The germline V gene has CDR1 SEHNR and CDR2 FQNEAQ (reference sequence). Deletions cut 0 bases from V and 1 base from J, with 6 bases between. The CDR3 consists of 14 residues. The CDR3 DNA reads as TGTGCCAGCAGCTTAGCTAGCGGCCAAGAGACCCAGTACTTC. As protein: CASSLASGQETQYF.

The chain is built from TRBV5-6 and TRBJ2-7; D not certain. The CDR3 sequence is 12 residues long. Germline CDR1 and CDR2: SGHDT and YYEEEE. The V end was cut by 0 bases, the J end by 6 bases, with 7 bases between. CDR3 bases: TGTGCCAGCAGCTTGGATCCCGGCGAGCAGTACTTC. This sequence encodes CASSLDPGEQYF.

V gene TRBV9 combines with J gene TRBJ1-6, with D tentatively TRBD1 (5 bases). V lost 4 bases, J lost 7 bases, and 12 bases lay in between. This CDR3 is built from 14 residues. CDR1 and CDR2 from the germline V gene are SGDLS and YYNGEE. The CDR3 protein is CASSSRWDNSPLHF. Here the CDR3 DNA reads TGTGCCAGCAGCTCCCGCTGGGACAATTCACCCCTCCACTTT. The whole variable domain, filled in from reference TRBV9 and TRBJ1-6, reads DSGVTQTPKHLITATGQRVTLRCSPRSGDLSVYWYQQSLDQGLQFLIQYYNGEERAKGNILERFSAQQFPDLHSELNLSSLELGDSALYFCASSSRWDNSPLHFGNGTRLTVT.

The rearrangement joins TRBV25-1 to TRBJ2-5; TRBD1 matches 11 bases. V lost 6 bases and J lost 4; bases outside the gene matches: 4. This CDR3 comprises 14 residues. Germline CDR1 is MGHDK and CDR2 is SYGVNS. The CDR3 DNA reads TGTGCCAGCAGGGACAGGGGGCAATTAGAGACCCAGTACTTC. Its protein product is CASRDRGQLETQYF.